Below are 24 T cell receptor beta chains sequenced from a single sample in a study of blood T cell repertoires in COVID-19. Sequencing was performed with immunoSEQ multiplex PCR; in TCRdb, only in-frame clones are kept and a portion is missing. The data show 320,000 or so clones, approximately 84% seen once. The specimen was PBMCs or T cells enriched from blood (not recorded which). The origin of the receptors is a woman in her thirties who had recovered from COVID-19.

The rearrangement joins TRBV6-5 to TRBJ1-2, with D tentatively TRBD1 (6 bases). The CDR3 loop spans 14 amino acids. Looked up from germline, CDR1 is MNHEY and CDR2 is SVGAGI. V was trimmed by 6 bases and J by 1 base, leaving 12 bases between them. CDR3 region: CASSPSRGNYGYTF. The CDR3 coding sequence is TGTGCCAGCAGCCCCTCCAGGGGTAACTATGGCTACACCTTC.

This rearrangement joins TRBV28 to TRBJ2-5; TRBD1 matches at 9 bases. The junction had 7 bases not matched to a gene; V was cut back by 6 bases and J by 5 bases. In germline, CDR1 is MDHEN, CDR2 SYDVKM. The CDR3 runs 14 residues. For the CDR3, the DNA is TGTGCCAGCAGAATAACAGGGGGCGAGGAGACCCAGTACTTC. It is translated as CASRITGGEETQYF.

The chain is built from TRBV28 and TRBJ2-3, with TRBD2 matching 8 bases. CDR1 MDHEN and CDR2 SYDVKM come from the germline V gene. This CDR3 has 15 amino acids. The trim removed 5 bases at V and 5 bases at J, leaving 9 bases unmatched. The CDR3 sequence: CASSAPRGGGDTQYF. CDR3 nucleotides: TGTGCCAGCAGTGCCCCCCGGGGGGGTGGAGATACGCAGTATTTT.

CDR3 protein: CASSRDSYSYEQYF. DNA of the CDR3: TGTGCCAGCAGCCGGGACTCCTACTCCTACGAGCAGTACTTC. The chain joins TRBV27 to TRBJ2-7; perhaps TRBD2 as D (6 bases). The CDR3 contains 14 residues. V lost 6 bases, J lost 0 bases, and 12 bases lay in between. Per the germline V gene, CDR1 is MNHEY and CDR2 is SMNVEV (reference sequence).

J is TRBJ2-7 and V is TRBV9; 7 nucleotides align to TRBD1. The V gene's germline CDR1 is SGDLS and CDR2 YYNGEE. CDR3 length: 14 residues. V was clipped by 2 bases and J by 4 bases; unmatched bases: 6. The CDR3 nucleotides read TGTGCCAGCAGCGTGGGACAGAAGGGATACGAGCAGTACTTC. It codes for CASSVGQKGYEQYF. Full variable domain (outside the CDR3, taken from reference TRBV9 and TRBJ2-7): DSGVTQTPKHLITATGQRVTLRCSPRSGDLSVYWYQQSLDQGLQFLIQYYNGEERAKGNILERFSAQQFPDLHSELNLSSLELGDSALYFCASSVGQKGYEQYFGPGTRLTVT.

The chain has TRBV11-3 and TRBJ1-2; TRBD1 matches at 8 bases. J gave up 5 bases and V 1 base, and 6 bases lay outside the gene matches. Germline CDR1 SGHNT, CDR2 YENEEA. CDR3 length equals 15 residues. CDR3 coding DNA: TGTGCCAGCAGCTTAGGGGGACAGGAGATTTATGGCTACACCTTC. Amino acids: CASSLGGQEIYGYTF.

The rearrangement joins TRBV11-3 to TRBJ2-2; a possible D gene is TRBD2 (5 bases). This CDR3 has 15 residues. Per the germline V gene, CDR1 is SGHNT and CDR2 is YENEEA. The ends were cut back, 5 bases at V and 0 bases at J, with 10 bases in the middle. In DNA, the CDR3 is TGTGCCAGCAGCGCCTCCGGGACGAACACCGGGGAGCTGTTTTTT. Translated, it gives CASSASGTNTGELFF.

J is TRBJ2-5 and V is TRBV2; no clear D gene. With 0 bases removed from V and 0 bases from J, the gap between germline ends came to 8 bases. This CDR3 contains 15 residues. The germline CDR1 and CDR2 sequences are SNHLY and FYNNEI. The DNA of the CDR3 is TGTGCCAGCAGTGAAGCGTTCGGTTACCAAGAGACCCAGTACTTC. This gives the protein CASSEAFGYQETQYF.

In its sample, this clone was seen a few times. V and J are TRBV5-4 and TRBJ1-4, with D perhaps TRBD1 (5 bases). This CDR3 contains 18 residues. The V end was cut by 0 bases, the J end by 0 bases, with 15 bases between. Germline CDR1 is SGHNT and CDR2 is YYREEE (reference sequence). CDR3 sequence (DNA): TGTGCCAGCAGCTTGGACCAGGGTGATCCTACAACTAATGAAAAACTGTTTTTT. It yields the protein CASSLDQGDPTTNEKLFF.

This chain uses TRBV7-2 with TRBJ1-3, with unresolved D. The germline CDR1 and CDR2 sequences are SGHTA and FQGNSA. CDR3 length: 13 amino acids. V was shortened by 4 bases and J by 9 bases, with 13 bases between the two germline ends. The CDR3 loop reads CASSSWVRGTIYF. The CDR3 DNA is TGTGCCAGCAGCTCATGGGTCCGGGGCACCATATATTTT.

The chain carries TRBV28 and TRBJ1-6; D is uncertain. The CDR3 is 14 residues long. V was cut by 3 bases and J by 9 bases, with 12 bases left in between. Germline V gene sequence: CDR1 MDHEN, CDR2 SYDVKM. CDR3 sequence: CASSFPPEFSPLHF. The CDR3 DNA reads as TGTGCCAGCAGTTTCCCCCCTGAGTTTTCACCCCTCCACTTT.

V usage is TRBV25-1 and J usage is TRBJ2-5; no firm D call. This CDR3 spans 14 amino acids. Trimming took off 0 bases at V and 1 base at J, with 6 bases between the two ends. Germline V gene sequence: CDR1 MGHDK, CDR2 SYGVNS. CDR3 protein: CASSEYRSQETQYF. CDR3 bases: TGTGCCAGCAGTGAATACAGGTCCCAAGAGACCCAGTACTTC.

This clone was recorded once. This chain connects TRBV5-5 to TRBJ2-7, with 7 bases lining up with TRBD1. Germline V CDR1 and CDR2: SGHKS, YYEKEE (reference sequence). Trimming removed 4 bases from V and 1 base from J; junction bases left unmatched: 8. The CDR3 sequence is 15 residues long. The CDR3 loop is CASSVYRGMSYEQYF. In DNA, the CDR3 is TGTGCCAGCAGCGTCTACAGGGGAATGTCCTACGAGCAGTACTTC.

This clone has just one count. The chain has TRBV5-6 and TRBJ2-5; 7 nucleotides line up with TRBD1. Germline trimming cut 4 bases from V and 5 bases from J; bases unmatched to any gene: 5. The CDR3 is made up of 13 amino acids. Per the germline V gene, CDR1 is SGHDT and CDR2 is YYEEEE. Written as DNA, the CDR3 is TGTGCCAGCAGCCCGACAGGGCAGGAGACCCAGTACTTC. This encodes CASSPTGQETQYF.

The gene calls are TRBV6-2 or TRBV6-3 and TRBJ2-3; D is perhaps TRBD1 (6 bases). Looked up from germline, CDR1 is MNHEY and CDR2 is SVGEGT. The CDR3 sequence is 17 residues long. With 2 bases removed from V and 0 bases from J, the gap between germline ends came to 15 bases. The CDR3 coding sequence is TGTGCCAGCAGTTACGACAGGAGCCACTCTAGCACAGATACGCAGTATTTT. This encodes CASSYDRSHSSTDTQYF.

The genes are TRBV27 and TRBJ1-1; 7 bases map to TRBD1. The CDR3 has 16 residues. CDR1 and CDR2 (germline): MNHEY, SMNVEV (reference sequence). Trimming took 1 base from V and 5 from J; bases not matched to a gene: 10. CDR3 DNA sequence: TGTGCCAGCAGTTTATTGGGGAGGACAGGTGGAACTGAAGCTTTCTTT. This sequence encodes CASSLLGRTGGTEAFF.

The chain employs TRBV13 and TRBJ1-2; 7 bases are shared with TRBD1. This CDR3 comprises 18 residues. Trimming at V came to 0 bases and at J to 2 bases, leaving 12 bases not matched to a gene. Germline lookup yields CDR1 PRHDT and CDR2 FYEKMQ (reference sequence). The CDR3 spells CASSLGGLGTEINYGYTF. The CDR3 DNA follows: TGTGCCAGCAGCTTAGGGGGTCTCGGGACAGAGATAAACTATGGCTACACCTTC.

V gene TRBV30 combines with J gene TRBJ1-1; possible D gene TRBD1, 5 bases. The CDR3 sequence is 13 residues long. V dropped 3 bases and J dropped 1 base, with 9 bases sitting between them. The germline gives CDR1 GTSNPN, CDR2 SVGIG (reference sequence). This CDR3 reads CAWSLTGNTEAFF. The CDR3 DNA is TGTGCCTGGAGCCTAACAGGGAACACTGAAGCTTTCTTT. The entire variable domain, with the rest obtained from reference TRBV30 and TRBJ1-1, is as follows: SQTIHQWPATLVQPVGSPLSLECTVEGTSNPNLYWYRQAAGRGLQLLFYSVGIGQISSEVPQNLSASRPQDRQFILSSKKLLLSDSGFYLCAWSLTGNTEAFFGQGTRLTVV.

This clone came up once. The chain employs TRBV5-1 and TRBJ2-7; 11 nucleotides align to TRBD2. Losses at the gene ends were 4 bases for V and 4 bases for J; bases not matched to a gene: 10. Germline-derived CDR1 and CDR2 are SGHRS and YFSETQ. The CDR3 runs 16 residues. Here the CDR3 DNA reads TGCGCCAGCAGCCTGGGTTACGGGACTAGCGGATACGAGCAGTACTTC. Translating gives CASSLGYGTSGYEQYF.

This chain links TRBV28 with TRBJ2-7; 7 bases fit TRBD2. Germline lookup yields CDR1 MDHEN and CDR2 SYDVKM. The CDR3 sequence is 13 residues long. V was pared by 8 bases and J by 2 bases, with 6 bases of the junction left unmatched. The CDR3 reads CASGGGFTYEQYF. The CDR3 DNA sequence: TGTGCCAGCGGGGGGGGGTTTACCTACGAGCAGTACTTC.

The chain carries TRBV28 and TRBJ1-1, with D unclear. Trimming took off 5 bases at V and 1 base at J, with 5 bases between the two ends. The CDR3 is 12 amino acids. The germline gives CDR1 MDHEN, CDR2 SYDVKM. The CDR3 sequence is CASSIQNTEAFF. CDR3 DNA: TGTGCCAGCAGTATCCAGAACACTGAAGCTTTCTTT.

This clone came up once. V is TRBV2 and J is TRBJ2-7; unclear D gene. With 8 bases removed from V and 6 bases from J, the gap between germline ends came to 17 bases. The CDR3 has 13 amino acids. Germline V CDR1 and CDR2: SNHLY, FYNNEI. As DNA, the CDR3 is TGTGCCAGCTATCGAGTGGTCCCTAGCGAGCAGTACTTC. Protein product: CASYRVVPSEQYF.

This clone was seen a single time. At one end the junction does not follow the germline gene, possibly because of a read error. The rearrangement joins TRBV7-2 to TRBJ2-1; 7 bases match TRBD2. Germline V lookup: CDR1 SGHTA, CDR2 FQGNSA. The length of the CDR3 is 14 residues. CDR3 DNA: TGTGCCAGCAGCCTAGCGGTTTTTGATAGTGAGCAGTTCTTC. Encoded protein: CASSLAVFDSEQFF.

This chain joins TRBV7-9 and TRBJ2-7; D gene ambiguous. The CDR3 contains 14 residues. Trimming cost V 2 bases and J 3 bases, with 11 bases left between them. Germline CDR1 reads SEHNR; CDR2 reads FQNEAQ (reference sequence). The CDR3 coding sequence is TGTGCCAGCAGCTTACCCGGAGCCGTCTACGAGCAGTACTTC. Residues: CASSLPGAVYEQYF.